This T cell receptor (beta chain) was recorded in a study of cytomegalovirus exposure and HLA in healthy donors. Study conclusions and caveats: When a later analysis compared HLA-associated TCR beta chains with equally common others, the HLA-associated chains turned out to be more clonally expanded and to have lower generation probabilities. A later analysis reportedly identified an Asian-associated ancestry cluster as carrying fewer N-insertions than the approximately 670-donor mean. The classifier, whose performance was assessed in both the original and validation cohorts, reportedly diagnosed cytomegalovirus status with high specificity and sensitivity. Sequencing likely caused a cluster of highly shared sequence variants.

Vbeta (60) and Jbeta (13) primers were used in the PCR. The repertoire was sequenced with immunoSEQ multiplex PCR; TCRdb's copy has only in-frame clones and lacks some. This sample has approximately 210,000 clones; roughly 82% occur once, and the top ten carry approximately 6.5%. CDR3 length: 14 amino acids. Germline CDR1 is SGHVS and CDR2 is FNYEAQ. After removal of 2 bases from V and 10 bases from J, the junction contained 5 bases not matched to a gene. Worth noting for this clone: Its antigen is not identified.

The clonotype was recovered from a man aged 40-49 years in good health and CMV-seropositive. The sequenced material came from PBMCs. The chain employs TRBV7-6 and TRBJ2-1; the match to TRBD2 covers 10 bases. Written as DNA, the CDR3 is TGTGCCAGCAGCTTAACCAGCGGGAGGGGCGAGCAGTTCTTC. Its protein is CASSLTSGRGEQFF.